The present entry profiles one T cell receptor beta chain with its context. The antigen it recognizes is unknown. No much larger clone is present one base from it, and per-base qualities are unavailable. The germline V gene yields ENHRY for CDR1 and SYGVKD for CDR2. Counted from cysteine to phenylalanine, this CDR3 has 11 amino acids. Only the CDR3 DNA is retained, 33 bases long and in frame from the first base. V is reduced by 8 bases and J by 5 bases, leaving a spacing of 9 bases between them. This record comes from a study of PD-1 blockade in classical Hodgkin lymphoma (dated by TCRdb to about 2020). For the study in its entirety: Nivolumab dosing was 3 mg/kg intravenously every 2 weeks, continuing until either disease progression or unacceptable toxicity. The study used TCR beta sequencing and CyTOF to define a peripheral blood immune signature of response to PD-1 blockade in classical Hodgkin lymphoma.

Genomic DNA was extracted with the Qiagen DNeasy kit from unsorted PBMCs and from negatively selected CD4+ and CD8+ fractions. TCR beta CDR3 regions were subjected to amplification by immunoSEQ multiplex PCR with primers that anneal to V and J segments. A synthetic immune receptor repertoire was used to minimize amplification bias, and any remaining bias was removed computationally after sequencing. The authors' analysis ran thus. Repertoire diversity was quantified as the Shannon entropy index using custom Python scripts. Unsorted, CD4+ and CD8+ repertoires were analyzed separately, except for combined analyses in which CD4+ and CD8+ sequences were merged in silico. A clone was considered expanded if an increase in frequency of at least 2-fold after treatment relative to C1D1 was found, and a pseudocount of 0.5 was applied to clones undetected at baseline. Singleton clones were defined as clones with 0 or 1 copy at C1D1, and non-singleton clones were defined as clones with 2 or more copies. By matching protein sequences in sorted samples from the same patient, clones expanded in unsorted samples were annotated as CD4+, CD8+ or unknown. Wilcoxon tests were applied to paired samples to test diversity changes from C1D1 to C4D1. The clones in this table, taken by TCRdb from immuneACCESS, are in-frame only. Not every clone is retained; where verified, under half of the shortfall comes from an unresolved V gene, and the cause of the rest is unknown. That table supplies the V and J calls and clone size; D and trimming were determined from the DNA. The sample table shows 20,000 to 25,000 clones, and over 70% are seen once. The top ten clonotypes cover roughly 40% of the sample.

The sample's time point, from its label and the paper: cycle 2 day 1 (C2D1) of nivolumab. All trial patients had relapsed after autologous stem cell transplantation, with cohorts A, B and C differing in prior brentuximab vedotin exposure. The trial cohort included 50 to 60 patients with relapsed/refractory classical Hodgkin lymphoma, and each patient had a best overall response of complete response, partial response or progressive disease. Trial patients were treated with single-agent nivolumab in the multi-cohort phase II CheckMate 205 trial. Best overall response was determined by an independent review committee according to the 2007 International Working Group response criteria. Trial PBMCs were obtained immediately prior to nivolumab initiation (C1D1) and on therapy at cycle 2 day 1 and cycle 4 day 1. Peripheral blood was collected in 8 mL Vacutainer Cell Preparation Tubes, from which PBMCs were isolated by centrifugation and then cryopreserved.

What the work shows at the level of the full study, not this receptor alone: CD4+ but not CD8+ TCR diversity rose significantly by C4D1 (p=0.0027 vs p=0.16), most apparent in complete responders (p=0.02). Lower diversity was observed in patients in whom nivolumab was started less than 1 year after ASCT, and these patients were excluded from later analyses so that confounding by immune reconstitution would be avoided. Baseline TCR diversity was reported as lower in newly diagnosed patients than in healthy donors, and lower still in relapsed/refractory patients. Only a single clinical trial cohort was studied, and what caused the repertoire differences, possibly disease activity or prior therapy, remained undefined. Among trial patients, those achieving complete response had baseline diversity similar to that of newly diagnosed patients, while diversity was significantly lower in partial responders and progressors.

The V gene is TRBV10-3 and the J gene is TRBJ2-5, with no confident D gene call. The source material was peripheral blood mononuclear cells (PBMCs), sampled before the second cycle of nivolumab. This TCR was recovered from a human donor with classical Hodgkin lymphoma. The bases are TGTGCCATCGGTGGGGTTGAGACCCAGTACTTC. This sequence encodes CAIGGVETQYF.